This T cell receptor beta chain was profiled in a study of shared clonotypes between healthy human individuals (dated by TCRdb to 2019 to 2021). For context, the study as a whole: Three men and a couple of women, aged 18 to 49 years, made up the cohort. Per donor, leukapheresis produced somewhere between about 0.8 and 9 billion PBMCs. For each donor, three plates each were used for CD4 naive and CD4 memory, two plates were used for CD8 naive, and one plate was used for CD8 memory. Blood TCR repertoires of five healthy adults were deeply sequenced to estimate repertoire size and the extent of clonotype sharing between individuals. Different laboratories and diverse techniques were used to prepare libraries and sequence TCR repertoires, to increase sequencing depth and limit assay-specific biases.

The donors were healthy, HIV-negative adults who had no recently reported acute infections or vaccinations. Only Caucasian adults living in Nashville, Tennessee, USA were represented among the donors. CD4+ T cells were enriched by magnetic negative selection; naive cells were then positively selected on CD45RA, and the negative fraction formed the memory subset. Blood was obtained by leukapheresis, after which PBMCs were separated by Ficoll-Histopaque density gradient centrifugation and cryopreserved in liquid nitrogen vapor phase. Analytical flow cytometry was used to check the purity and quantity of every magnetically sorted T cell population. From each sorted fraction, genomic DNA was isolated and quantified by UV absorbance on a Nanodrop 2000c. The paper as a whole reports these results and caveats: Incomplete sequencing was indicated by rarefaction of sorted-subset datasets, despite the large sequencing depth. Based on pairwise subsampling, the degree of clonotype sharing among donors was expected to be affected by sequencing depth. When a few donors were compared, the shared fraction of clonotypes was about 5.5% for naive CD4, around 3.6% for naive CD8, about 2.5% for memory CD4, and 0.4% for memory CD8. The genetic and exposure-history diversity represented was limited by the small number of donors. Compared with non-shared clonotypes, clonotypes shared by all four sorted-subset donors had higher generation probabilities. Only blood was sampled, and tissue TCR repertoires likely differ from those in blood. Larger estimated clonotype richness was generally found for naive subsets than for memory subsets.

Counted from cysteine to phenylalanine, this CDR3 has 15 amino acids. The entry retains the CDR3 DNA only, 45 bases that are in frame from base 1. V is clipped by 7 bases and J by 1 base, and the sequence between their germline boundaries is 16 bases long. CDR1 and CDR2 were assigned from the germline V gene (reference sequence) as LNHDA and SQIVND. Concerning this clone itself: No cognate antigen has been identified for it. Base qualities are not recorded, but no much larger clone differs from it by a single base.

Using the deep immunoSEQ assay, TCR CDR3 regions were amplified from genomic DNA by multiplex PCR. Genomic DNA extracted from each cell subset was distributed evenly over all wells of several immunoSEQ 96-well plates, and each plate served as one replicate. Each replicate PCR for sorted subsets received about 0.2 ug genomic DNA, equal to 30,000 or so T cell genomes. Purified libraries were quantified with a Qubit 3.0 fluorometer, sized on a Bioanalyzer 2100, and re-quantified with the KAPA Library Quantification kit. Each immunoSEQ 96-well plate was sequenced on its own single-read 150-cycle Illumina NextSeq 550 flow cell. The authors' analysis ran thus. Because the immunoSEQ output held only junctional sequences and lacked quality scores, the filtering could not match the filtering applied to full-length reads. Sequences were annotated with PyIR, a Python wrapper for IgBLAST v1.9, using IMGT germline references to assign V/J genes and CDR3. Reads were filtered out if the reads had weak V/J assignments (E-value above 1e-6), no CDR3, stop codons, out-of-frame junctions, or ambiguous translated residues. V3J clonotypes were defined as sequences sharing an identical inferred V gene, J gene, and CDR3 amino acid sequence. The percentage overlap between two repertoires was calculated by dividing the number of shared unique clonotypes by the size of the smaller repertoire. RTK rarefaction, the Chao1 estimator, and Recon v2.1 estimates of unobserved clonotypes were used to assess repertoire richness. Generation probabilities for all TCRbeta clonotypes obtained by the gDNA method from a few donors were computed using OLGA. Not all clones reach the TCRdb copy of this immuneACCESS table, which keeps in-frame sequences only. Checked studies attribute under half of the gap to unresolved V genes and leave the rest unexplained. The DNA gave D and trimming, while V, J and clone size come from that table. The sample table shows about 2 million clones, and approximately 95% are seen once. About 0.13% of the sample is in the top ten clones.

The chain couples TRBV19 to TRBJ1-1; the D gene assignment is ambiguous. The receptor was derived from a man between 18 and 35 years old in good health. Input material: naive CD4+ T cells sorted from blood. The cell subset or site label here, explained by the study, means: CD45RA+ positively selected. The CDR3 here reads CASITGFSTNTEAFF. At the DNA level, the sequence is TGTGCCAGTATCACCGGGTTCTCAACGAACACTGAAGCTTTCTTT.